What follows is one TCR beta chain and its context. The ends were cut back, 1 base at V and 4 bases at J, with 13 bases in the middle. The CDR3 runs to 15 residues. Germline V gives CDR1 MGHRA, CDR2 YSYEKL. The data stem from a study of blood T cell repertoires in COVID-19. Study details: There were acute and convalescent COVID-19 samples, and they came from the United States, Italy and Spain.

Using immunoSEQ multiplex PCR, the repertoire was profiled, and TCRdb retains in-frame clones only, with some absent. The repertoire holds roughly 210,000 clones, with about nine tenths as singletons. The sequencing sample was made of PBMCs or T cells enriched from blood (not recorded which). The sequence was collected from a man younger than 40 in a cohort exposed to, infected with or recovered from COVID-19 (not recorded which). V and J are TRBV4-1 and TRBJ1-1; no clear D gene. This CDR3 is CASSQVEAGATEAFF. CDR3 bases: TGCGCCAGCAGCCAAGTGGAGGCGGGAGCCACTGAAGCTTTCTTT.